Each of the 25 T cell receptor beta chains below was sequenced from the same sample in a study of T cells in women clearing cervical HPV infection. Generated by immunoSEQ multiplex PCR, the TCRdb table keeps only in-frame clones and is missing some. The listing contains some 30,000 clones. Sequences were obtained from blood buffy coat. The origin of the receptors is a woman between 18 and 75 years old with a cervical HPV16 infection that either progressed to CIN3+ or cleared (not recorded which).

For this clone: The read comes to an end 3 residues before the CDR3 does, leaving the germline J gene to fill in the end. This chain joins TRBV13 and TRBJ2-7; 8 nucleotides match TRBD2. V lost 5 bases and J lost 6; bases outside the gene matches: 15. The CDR3 has 16 amino acids. CDR1 and CDR2 from the germline V gene are PRHDT and FYEKMQ (reference sequence). The CDR3 reads CASSPPARRGGCEQYF. CDR3 DNA, as far as it was read: TGTGCCAGCAGCCCACCGGCACGTCGCGGGGGGTGCGAG. Full variable domain (remainder filled in from reference TRBV13 and TRBJ2-7): AAGVIQSPRHLIKEKRETATLKCYPIPRHDTVYWYQQGPGQDPQFLISFYEKMQSDKGSIPDRFSAQQFSDYHSELNMSSLELGDSALYFCASSPPARRGGCEQYFGPGTRLTVT.

Turning to this clone: The CDR3 goes on 3 residues after the read ends, and that part is filled in from the germline J gene. The chain recombines TRBV7-9 with TRBJ1-2; D gene ambiguous. The CDR3 is 12 amino acids. Germline CDR1 and CDR2: SEHNR and FQNEAQ (reference sequence). The CDR3 protein is CASSLEGFGYTF. The sequenced CDR3 bases are TGTGCCAGCAGCTTAGAAGGGTTCGGC.

As regards this clone: The read terminates 3 residues ahead of where the CDR3 ends, so the germline J gene completes it. The chain couples TRBV7-9 to TRBJ1-4; D gene ambiguous. From germline, CDR1 is SEHNR and CDR2 FQNEAQ (reference sequence). The V gene lost 6 bases and the J gene lost 5 bases, with 10 bases spanning the gap. CDR3 size: 13 residues. CDR3 region: CASRPRGNEKLFF. Incomplete CDR3 DNA: TGTGCCAGCAGACCTCGTGGCAATGAAAAA. Supplemented by reference TRBV7-9 and TRBJ1-4, the full variable domain reads DTGVSQNPRHKITKRGQNVTFRCDPISEHNRLYWYRQTLGQGPEFLTYFQNEAQLEKSRLLSDRFSAERPKGSFSTLEIQRTEQGDSAMYLCASRPRGNEKLFFGSGTQLSVL.

In regard to this clone: The read ends 3 residues shy of where the CDR3 ends; the end is completed using the germline J gene. V gene TRBV29-1 combines with J gene TRBJ2-1, with a possible D match to TRBD1 (5 bases). Germline V CDR1 and CDR2: SQVTM, ANQGSEA. CDR3 size: 16 residues. The V and J ends lost 4 bases and 1 base respectively, with 17 bases between them. Incomplete CDR3 DNA: TGCAGCGTTGCTGGGGCGGACATGGGTTCCTACAATGAG. Translated: CSVAGADMGSYNE. The whole CDR3 protein is CSVAGADMGSYNEQFF.

Comment on this clone: The CDR3 goes on 3 residues after the read ends, and that part is filled in from the germline J gene. The rearrangement uses TRBV19 and TRBJ1-4; a possible D gene is TRBD1 (5 bases). In germline, CDR1 is LNHDA, CDR2 SQIVND (reference sequence). The CDR3 spans 11 residues. The CDR3: CATSGANVLFF. CDR3 bases read: TGTGCCACATCTGGGGCCAACGTA.

For this clone: From the germline J gene comes the end of the CDR3, since the read stops 3 residues before it. The chain combines TRBV7-9 with TRBJ1-2; possibly TRBD1 for D (6 bases). Trimming took 5 bases from V and 6 from J, leaving 13 bases between them. Germline CDR1 is SEHNR and CDR2 is FQNEAQ (reference sequence). This CDR3 has 13 residues. The CDR3 DNA, read in part, is TGTGCCAGCAGCAGCGGACAGAGTGATGGC. This encodes CASSSGQSDG. The whole CDR3 sequence is CASSSGQSDGYTF.

Notes on this clone: The sequenced fragment ends 3 residues before the CDR3 boundary, so the rest is inferred from the germline J gene. The chain has TRBV6-2 or TRBV6-3 and TRBJ2-1, with 7 bases fitting TRBD1. Trimming removed 6 bases from V and 9 bases from J; junction bases left unmatched: 5. Per the germline V gene, CDR1 is MNHEY and CDR2 is SVGEGT. This CDR3 contains 12 residues. The CDR3 sequence: CASRAGGVEQFF. The DNA read from the CDR3 is TGTGCCAGCAGGGCAGGGGGTGTTGAG.

As regards this clone: Sequencing ends 3 residues short of the CDR3 end; the germline J gene provides the rest. V gene TRBV20-1 combines with J gene TRBJ2-5; D is unclear. Germline V gene sequence: CDR1 DFQATT, CDR2 SNEGSKA (reference sequence). V lost 8 bases, J lost 7 bases, and 20 bases lay in between. This CDR3 is built from 13 residues. The CDR3 here is CSSPLRLEGTQYF. Incomplete CDR3 DNA: TGCAGTAGCCCCTTAAGACTCGAAGGGACC.

As for this clone: The read ends 3 residues shy of where the CDR3 ends; the end is completed using the germline J gene. V gene TRBV10-2 combines with J gene TRBJ2-7; no reliable D call. Germline values: CDR1 WSHSY, CDR2 SAAADI. The CDR3 covers 12 residues. V lost 4 bases and J lost 4, with 8 bases in between. CDR3 DNA (partial): TGCGCCAGCAGTGTGCAAGCGTACGAG. Translating it yields CASSVQAYE. The CDR3 in its entirety is CASSVQAYEQYF.

As to this clone: The CDR3 end is not reached by the read, which stops 3 residues before it; the germline J gene fills it in. The chain is built from TRBV2 and TRBJ1-2; 8 bases fit TRBD1. V was clipped by 0 bases and J by 7 bases; unmatched bases: 10. Germline V CDR1 and CDR2: SNHLY, FYNNEI. The CDR3 covers 16 residues. CDR3 bases read: TGTGCCAGCAGTGAAGCGGGGACAGGCGGCTCAGGTGGC. Its protein is CASSEAGTGGSGG. The complete CDR3 protein is CASSEAGTGGSGGYTF.

Turning to this clone: Read data end 3 residues before the CDR3 end; the end is taken from the germline J gene. The chain uses TRBV30 and TRBJ2-2, with 8 bases matching TRBD1. The germline V gene has CDR1 GTSNPN and CDR2 SVGIG (reference sequence). The CDR3 runs to 15 residues. J was trimmed by 4 bases and V by 3 bases; bases with no gene match: 7. The part of the CDR3 DNA that was read is TGTGCCTGGAGGGACCGGGACAGGATCACCGGGGAG. As protein: CAWRDRDRITGE. The full-length CDR3 reads as CAWRDRDRITGELFF.

Regarding this clone: With the read ending 3 residues before the CDR3 end, the germline J gene is used to fill in that end. This chain links TRBV7-9 with TRBJ2-4; TRBD1 is a possible D gene (5 bases). The length of the CDR3 is 15 residues. CDR1 is SEHNR and CDR2 is FQNEAQ in the germline V gene (reference sequence). The CDR3 spells CASSLTPDRNYGQYF. The CDR3 bases that were read are TGTGCCAGCAGCTTAACGCCCGACAGAAACTATGGT.

This clone is classed as medium-sized by frequency. Read coverage stops 3 residues before the CDR3 terminus; the germline J gene supplies the remainder. The V gene is TRBV14, the J gene TRBJ2-1; D is undetermined. Trimming left V 4 bases short and J 1 base short, with 5 bases between. Germline assignment: CDR1 SGHDN and CDR2 FVKESK. The CDR3 runs 13 residues. The CDR3 protein is CASSPYSYNEQFF. The CDR3 DNA, read in part, is TGTGCCAGCAGCCCTTATTCCTACAATGAG.

In the case of this clone: Sequencing ends 3 residues short of the CDR3 end; the germline J gene provides the rest. The chain carries TRBV11-2 and TRBJ2-5; a weak D match, TRBD2 (6 bases). Germline V CDR1 and CDR2: SGHAT, FQNNGV. V was cut by 5 bases and J by 4 bases, with 17 bases left in between. The CDR3 has 15 amino acids. The CDR3 DNA, read in part, is TGTGCCAGCAGCCACCGGGCGGGGAATGGAGAGACC. Protein: CASSHRAGNGET. The whole CDR3 protein is CASSHRAGNGETQYF.

Of note for this clone: Relative to the germline gene, one junction end is altered; a read error may explain this. The read comes to an end 3 residues before the CDR3 does, leaving the germline J gene to fill in the end. At the DNA level, this CDR3 is encoded by other sequences in the same sample as well. The rearrangement links TRBV30 to TRBJ1-3; 10 bases match TRBD1. Germline loops: CDR1 GTSNPN, CDR2 SVGIG (reference sequence). The CDR3 has 16 amino acids. CDR3 region: CAWRRDRGHSGNTIYF. CDR3 DNA (partial): TGTGCCTGGAGGCGGGACAGGGGTCACTCTGGAAACACA.

Remarks on this clone: From the germline J gene comes the end of the CDR3, since the read stops 3 residues before it. The V call is TRBV19, the J call TRBJ2-4, with a possible D match to TRBD2 (6 bases). Germline V lookup: CDR1 LNHDA, CDR2 SQIVND (reference sequence). This CDR3 has 15 amino acids. The CDR3 bases that were read are TGTGCCAGTAGTGCCCGGGGAGGCTACGGCTATGGT. Its protein is CASSARGGYGYG. The CDR3 as a whole reads CASSARGGYGYGQYF.

About this clone: The CDR3 end falls 3 residues outside the read, so it is completed with the germline J gene. The chain couples TRBV7-9 to TRBJ2-1; 8 nucleotides align to TRBD2. The CDR3 loop spans 15 amino acids. Germline V gives CDR1 SEHNR, CDR2 FQNEAQ (reference sequence). The ends lost 2 bases at V and 8 bases at J; junction bases unmatched: 8. The CDR3 protein is CASSLTGGGMYEQFF. The covered CDR3 bases are TGTGCCAGCAGCTTAACGGGAGGGGGTATGTATGAG.

As to this clone: Read coverage stops 3 residues before the CDR3 terminus; the germline J gene supplies the remainder. The chain combines TRBV11-3 with TRBJ2-5, with 14 bases that match TRBD2. Looked up from germline, CDR1 is SGHNT and CDR2 is YENEEA. The CDR3 contains 15 residues. The junction had 4 bases not matched to a gene; V was cut back by 5 bases and J by 5 bases. The CDR3 loop reads CASSPGLAGGETQYF. The CDR3 bases that were read are TGTGCCAGCAGCCCCGGACTAGCGGGGGGTGAGACC.

About this clone: Read sequence stops 3 residues before the CDR3 end, and the germline J gene provides the missing end. The chain is built from TRBV5-5 and TRBJ1-1; 7 nucleotides align to TRBD1. This CDR3 has 15 residues. The germline CDR1 and CDR2 sequences are SGHKS and YYEKEE (reference sequence). Trimming took 6 bases from V and 5 from J; bases not matched to a gene: 13. CDR3 sequence: CASTPPTGARTEAFF. Partial CDR3 DNA: TGTGCCAGCACCCCCCCTACAGGGGCGAGGACTGAA.

To note about this clone: The missing CDR3 end, 3 residues past where the read stops, is filled in from the germline J gene. The rearrangement links TRBV5-6 to TRBJ1-5, with 7 nucleotides matching TRBD1. The germline CDR1 and CDR2 sequences are SGHDT and YYEEEE. J lost 7 bases, V lost 1 base, and 5 bases had no gene match. The CDR3 has 14 amino acids. The CDR3 loop reads CASSLRGLGQPQHF. Partial CDR3 DNA: TGTGCCAGCAGCTTGAGGGGGCTTGGGCAGCCC.

This clone is classed as medium-sized by frequency. The CDR3 is cut off 3 residues early in the read; its end comes from the germline J gene. This chain uses TRBV7-6 with TRBJ1-4; weak D call: TRBD1 (5 bases). Germline CDR1 reads SGHVS; CDR2 reads FNYEAQ. This CDR3 has 15 residues. Trimming stripped 6 bases from V and 0 bases from J, with 11 bases between. This chain's CDR3 is CASRLQEATNEKLFF. The CDR3 DNA, read in part, is TGTGCCAGCAGGTTACAGGAGGCAACTAATGAAAAA.

Concerning this clone: The read is 3 residues too short to cover the CDR3 end, so that end is filled in from the germline J gene. The rearrangement joins TRBV18 to TRBJ2-7; D perhaps matches TRBD2 (6 bases). Germline CDR1 KGHSH, CDR2 LQKENI. Between the trimmed V and J ends, which lost 4 bases and 5 bases, there was a span of 15 bases. The CDR3 has 14 amino acids. Incomplete CDR3 DNA: TGTGCCAGCTCACTCTCGTCGGGGGTAGACGAG. Its protein product is CASSLSSGVDE. The complete CDR3 protein is CASSLSSGVDEQYF.

The CDR3 reads CASSISLAYEQYF. The CDR3 bases that were read are TGTGCCAGTAGTATATCCCTTGCCTACGAG. The chain uses TRBV19 and TRBJ2-7; no definite D call. With the read ending 3 residues before the CDR3 end, the germline J gene is used to fill in that end. V was clipped by 2 bases and J by 2 bases, with 7 bases between them. Germline loops: CDR1 LNHDA, CDR2 SQIVND (reference sequence). The CDR3 length is 13 residues.

On this clone itself: The read ends 3 residues before the CDR3 terminus; that terminus is restored from the germline J gene. The V and J genes are TRBV7-6 and TRBJ1-1, with D perhaps TRBD1 (5 bases). The germline V gene has CDR1 SGHVS and CDR2 FNYEAQ. CDR3 length equals 12 residues. Partial CDR3 DNA: TGTGCCAGCAGCCAGCAGGACAAGGTG. It codes for CASSQQDKV. Given in full, the CDR3 is CASSQQDKVAFF.

In regard to this clone: The CDR3 end is not reached by the read, which stops 3 residues before it; the germline J gene fills it in. The rearrangement links TRBV30 to TRBJ1-5, with D hard to call. This CDR3 is 14 amino acids long. V was pared by 0 bases and J by 2 bases, with 8 bases between. Germline CDR1 and CDR2: GTSNPN and SVGIG (reference sequence). The covered CDR3 bases are TGTGCCTGGAGTGTACTAGTGGGCAATCAGCCC. Protein: CAWSVLVGNQP. The full CDR3 sequence reads CAWSVLVGNQPQHF.